This record looks at one T cell receptor beta chain sequence and its context. Its antigen is unidentified. This sample stems from a study of shared clonotypes between healthy human individuals. The wider study: Each donor's CD8 memory used one plate, CD8 naive two, each CD4 subset three.

Naive CD8 cells lacked CD45RO, underwent positive selection for CCR7 and left out terminally differentiated effector memory CD45RA+ cells. Findings and caveats of the study: Compared with memory subsets, naive subsets generally had larger estimated richness.

V lost 2 bases to trimming and J lost 6 bases, with 10 bases between them. Per germline, CDR1 SGHTS and CDR2 YDEGEE. The CDR3 runs 13 residues. The genomic DNA of each subset was split evenly across several immunoSEQ plates. Assay: immunoSEQ multiplex PCR; the TCRdb copy retains only in-frame clones and omits some. This sample has about 2 million clones, with about 95% found just once. This sequence originates from a young man in good health. What was sequenced was naive CD8+ T cells sorted from blood. The gene calls are TRBV5-8 and TRBJ2-3; unclear D gene. The CDR3 nucleotides read TGTGCCAGCAGCTTCGAAGGACCCGATACGCAGTATTTT. Protein: CASSFEGPDTQYF.